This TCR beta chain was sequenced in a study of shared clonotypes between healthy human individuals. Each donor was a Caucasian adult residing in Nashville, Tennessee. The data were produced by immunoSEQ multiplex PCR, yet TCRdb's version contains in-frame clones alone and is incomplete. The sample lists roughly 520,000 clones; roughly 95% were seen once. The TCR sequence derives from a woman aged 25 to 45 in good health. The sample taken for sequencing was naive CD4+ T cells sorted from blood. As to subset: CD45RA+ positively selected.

The CDR3 reads CASSRTGGGGSAEKLFF. In DNA, the CDR3 is TGTGCCAGCAGCCGGACAGGGGGCGGGGGGAGTGCTGAAAAACTGTTTTTT. The J gene is TRBJ1-4, the V gene TRBV7-6; 11 nucleotides line up with TRBD1. The CDR3 covers 17 residues. Germline V lookup: CDR1 SGHVS, CDR2 FNYEAQ. V shed 5 bases and J 7 bases; nucleotides not matched to a gene: 12.